Only a few counts were recorded for the clone carrying this T cell receptor beta chain. Its antigen is unknown. The data were taken from a study of post-analysis software for immune sequencing data. At the level of the study: Included among the disease courses, which were recorded for the cohort, were relapsing-remitting, secondary progressive and progressive-relapsing multiple sclerosis. General study points: Patients had higher frequencies than controls of roughly 5 TRBV segments, including TRBV5-6, TRBV5-1 and TRBV20-1. Pronounced co-clustering by F measure was evident among identically batched samples. Significantly lower normalized Chao1 diversity was seen in multiple sclerosis patients than in controls.

This CDR3 is built from 12 residues. Germline V lookup: CDR1 SGHVS, CDR2 FQNEAQ. Trimming stripped 7 bases from V and 3 bases from J, with 10 bases between. The TCR beta cDNA libraries contained unique molecular identifiers. Input populations of 1 to 10 million T cells gave rise to roughly 0.5 million cDNA molecules. TCRdb fed the PCR reads into MiXCR, producing one record per CDR3 protein. The data show roughly 570,000 distinct CDR3 sequences, around 34% seen once. The sequencing sample was made of blood. The origin of this receptor is a girl under 18 with multiple sclerosis. The chain links TRBV7-8 to TRBJ2-7; D uncertain. The CDR3 reads CASKTDSYEQYF. The DNA of the CDR3 is TGTGCCAGCAAAACTGATAGCTACGAGCAGTACTTC.